Below are 18 T cell receptor beta chains sequenced from a single sample in a study of blood T cell repertoires in COVID-19. The assay was immunoSEQ multiplex PCR, and TCRdb's table has in-frame clones only and misses some. This table has more than 95,000 clones, around 87% appearing once. The specimen was peripheral blood. These receptors were obtained from a man aged 45 to 65 with acute or convalescent COVID-19.

J is TRBJ2-1 and V is TRBV7-6; 10 bases agree with TRBD2. V was clipped by 5 bases and J by 5 bases; unmatched bases: 9. Germline lookup yields CDR1 SGHVS and CDR2 FNYEAQ. CDR3 length equals 16 residues. The CDR3 region is CASSPTLAGANNEQFF. In nucleotides, the CDR3 is TGTGCCAGCAGCCCTACGCTAGCGGGAGCTAACAATGAGCAGTTCTTC.

The chain joins TRBV20-1 to TRBJ2-4; 10 nucleotides align to TRBD2. Germline V lookup: CDR1 DFQATT, CDR2 SNEGSKA (reference sequence). The J segment lost 9 bases and the V segment lost 3 bases, leaving 2 bases of the junction unmatched. The CDR3 is 12 residues long. The CDR3 spells CSASASGSIQYF. The CDR3 DNA sequence: TGCAGTGCTAGTGCTAGCGGGAGCATTCAGTACTTC.

This clone was found once. The rearrangement links TRBV4-3 to TRBJ2-7, with D unclear. V was pared by 0 bases and J by 6 bases, with 12 bases between. Germline assignment: CDR1 LGHNA and CDR2 YSLEER. CDR3 length: 14 amino acids. CDR3 residues: CASSQEYSLGEQYF. In DNA form, the CDR3 reads TGCGCCAGCAGCCAAGAATACTCCCTTGGCGAGCAGTACTTC.

This chain connects TRBV5-1 to TRBJ1-1; the D gene is possibly TRBD1 (6 bases). The length of the CDR3 is 13 residues. Trimming cost V 6 bases and J 4 bases, with 13 bases left between them. CDR1 is SGHRS and CDR2 is YFSETQ in the germline V gene. CDR3 loop: CASTTTGFTEAFF. In nucleotides, the CDR3 is TGCGCCAGCACCACAACAGGGTTCACTGAAGCTTTCTTT.

The V call is TRBV27, the J call TRBJ2-7; possibly TRBD1 for D (6 bases). The CDR3 sequence is 14 residues long. Looked up from germline, CDR1 is MNHEY and CDR2 is SMNVEV (reference sequence). The ends were cut back, 8 bases at V and 2 bases at J, with 16 bases in the middle. The CDR3 loop is CASRLPGAAYEQYF. CDR3 in DNA: TGTGCCAGCCGGCTACCAGGGGCGGCCTACGAGCAGTACTTC.

This clone has a handful of counts. Other nucleotide sequences from this sample produce the same CDR3. This chain joins TRBV24-1 and TRBJ1-2; D not resolved. CDR3 size: 11 residues. V lost 0 bases to trimming and J lost 8 bases, with 3 bases between them. The germline V gene has CDR1 KGHDR and CDR2 SFDVKD. In DNA form, the CDR3 reads TGTGCCACCAGTGATTTGCTGGGCTACACCTTC. This encodes CATSDLLGYTF.

This sequence joins TRBV6-5 and TRBJ2-4; D gene uncertain. CDR1 is MNHEY, CDR2 SVGAGI, per germline. Between the trimmed V and J ends, which lost 5 bases and 5 bases, there was a span of 13 bases. The CDR3 covers 14 residues. The CDR3 DNA is TGTGCCAGCAGTCGCTCGGCGGCCCAAAACATTCAGTACTTC. This gives the protein CASSRSAAQNIQYF.

The V call is TRBV7-2, the J call TRBJ2-1, with 9 bases fitting TRBD2. CDR3 size: 15 residues. V was clipped by 1 base and J by 4 bases; unmatched bases: 2. Germline V lookup: CDR1 SGHTA, CDR2 FQGNSA. The CDR3 sequence is CASSLGTSAYNEQFF. The CDR3 DNA follows: TGTGCCAGCAGCTTAGGGACTAGCGCTTACAATGAGCAGTTCTTC.

In its sample, this clone was seen once. The chain employs TRBV19 and TRBJ2-2; D may be TRBD2 (6 bases). CDR3 size: 16 residues. Germline loops: CDR1 LNHDA, CDR2 SQIVND (reference sequence). Trimming cost V 4 bases and J 3 bases, with 15 bases left between them. The chain's CDR3 is CASSTGPGRYTGELFF. The CDR3 region has the DNA TGTGCCAGTAGTACCGGCCCCGGGAGATACACCGGGGAGCTGTTTTTT.

The V call is TRBV24-1, the J call TRBJ2-3; D is ambiguous. Germline CDR1 is KGHDR and CDR2 is SFDVKD. This CDR3 spans 14 amino acids. The ends were cut back, 4 bases at V and 6 bases at J, with 13 bases in the middle. In DNA, the CDR3 is TGTGCCACCAGTGACACCGGAGCGCGCGATACGCAGTATTTT. Its protein is CATSDTGARDTQYF.

CDR3 sequence reads: CASSSTLGAEAFF. In nucleotides, the CDR3 is TGTGCCAGCAGCTCTACGTTGGGCGCTGAAGCTTTCTTT. The chain uses TRBV7-2 and TRBJ1-1; no clear D. V lost 4 bases and J 6 bases, leaving 12 bases between the germline ends. This CDR3 spans 13 amino acids. CDR1 is SGHTA, CDR2 FQGNSA, per germline.

The chain joins TRBV3-1 (or the pseudogene TRBV3-2) to TRBJ2-5, with TRBD2 matching 11 bases. The J segment lost 1 base and the V segment lost 4 bases, leaving 2 bases of the junction unmatched. The CDR3 consists of 15 residues. CDR1 and CDR2 (germline): LGHDT, YNNKEL (reference sequence). CDR3 sequence: CASSLGLAGQETQYF. As DNA, the CDR3 is TGTGCCAGCAGCCTCGGACTAGCGGGCCAAGAGACCCAGTACTTC.

The chain couples TRBV10-3 to TRBJ2-3; 8 bases map to TRBD2. CDR1 ENHRY and CDR2 SYGVKD come from the germline V gene. V lost 3 bases, J lost 5 bases, and 7 bases stayed unmatched. The CDR3 sequence is 15 residues long. The CDR3 sequence is CAISDLAGTGDTQYF. DNA for the CDR3: TGTGCCATCAGTGATTTAGCGGGAACGGGAGATACGCAGTATTTT.

The CDR3 sequence: CASSPPGLAGSGELFF. The CDR3 coding sequence is TGTGCCAGCAGTCCCCCCGGACTAGCGGGGTCCGGGGAGCTGTTTTTT. The chain employs TRBV7-8 and TRBJ2-2; TRBD2 matches at 12 bases. Trimming removed 6 bases from V and 6 bases from J; junction bases left unmatched: 8. The CDR3 runs 16 residues. Germline-derived CDR1 and CDR2 are SGHVS and FQNEAQ.

This sequence joins TRBV15 and TRBJ2-5; TRBD1 aligns across 8 bases. With 3 bases clipped from V and 1 base from J, the junction kept 4 bases outside the gene matches. The germline V gene has CDR1 LNHNV and CDR2 YYDKDF (reference sequence). CDR3 size: 15 residues. The CDR3 spells CATSSRTGPQETQYF. The CDR3 DNA sequence: TGTGCCACCAGCAGTAGGACAGGGCCCCAAGAGACCCAGTACTTC.

The J gene is TRBJ2-5, the V gene TRBV7-2, with 10 bases fitting TRBD2. This CDR3 is 15 amino acids long. Germline CDR1 reads SGHTA; CDR2 reads FQGNSA. V was clipped by 10 bases and J by 5 bases; unmatched bases: 13. DNA for the CDR3: TGTGCCACAACCGCTAGCGGGAGTCTCTTGGAGACCCAGTACTTC. Translating gives CATTASGSLLETQYF.

The table lists this clone with a count of one. Its ends do not fully match the called genes, so a read error is possible. This chain's CDR3 is CAWSAHGQGRF. CDR3 nucleotide sequence: TGTGCCTGGAGTGCTCACGGACAGGGGCGCTTC. V and J are TRBV30 and TRBJ1-2; TRBD1 aligns across 9 bases. Germline V gene lookup returns CDR1 GTSNPN and CDR2 SVGIG (reference sequence). This CDR3 contains 11 residues. The full variable domain, rest sourced from reference TRBV30 and TRBJ1-2, is SQTIHQWPATLVQPVGSPLSLECTVEGTSNPNLYWYRQAAGRGLQLLFYSVGIGQISSEVPQNLSASRPQDRQFILSSKKLLLSDSGFYLCAWSAHGQGRFGSGTRLTVV.

The chain joins TRBV19 to TRBJ1-2; a weak D match, TRBD1 (5 bases). The CDR3 consists of 12 residues. The V gene lost 5 bases and the J gene lost 4 bases, with 8 bases spanning the gap. Germline-derived CDR1 and CDR2 are LNHDA and SQIVND (reference sequence). The CDR3 DNA is TGTGCCAGTAGTCCGGGGGTCTATGGCTACACCTTC. Translated: CASSPGVYGYTF.